These T cell receptor beta chains were read from a single sample in a study of T cells in Graves' hyperthyroidism and ophthalmopathy. TCRdb processed the multiplex PCR reads anew with MiXCR; each CDR3 protein has one entry. The sample holds 140,000 or so distinct CDR3 sequences, approximately 24% seen once. Sequenced: blood. All receptors come from a woman between 50 and 59 years old with Graves' hyperthyroidism that later progressed to Graves' ophthalmopathy. Both conserved end residues are part of each CDR3. Fields, in order: clone size, J gene, V gene, D gene, CDR3 DNA, CDR3 protein. The D gene is left open where the match is weak. Clone size is stated in some rows and not others, as once, few, many or a class when expanded.

abundance: many
j_gene: TRBJ1-2
v_gene: TRBV20-1
d_gene: .
CDR3nt: TGCAGTGCTTTCCGGGGAGACGGCTACACCTTC
CDR3aa: CSAFRGDGYTF

abundance: .
j_gene: TRBJ2-1
v_gene: TRBV4-1
d_gene: TRBD2
CDR3nt: TGCGCCAGCAGCCGATCTTCGGGACTAGCTTACAATGAGCAGTTCTTC
CDR3aa: CASSRSSGLAYNEQFF

abundance: .
j_gene: TRBJ2-1
v_gene: TRBV19
d_gene: .
CDR3nt: TGTGCCAGTAGTGTAACGGTCAATGAGCAGTTCTTC
CDR3aa: CASSVTVNEQFF

abundance: few
j_gene: TRBJ1-1
v_gene: TRBV9
d_gene: .
CDR3nt: TGTGCCAGCAGCGTGTCGGACACTGAAGCTTTCTTT
CDR3aa: CASSVSDTEAFF

abundance: many
j_gene: TRBJ1-5
v_gene: TRBV28
d_gene: .
CDR3nt: TGTGCCAGCAGGTTGGGGGCCTATCAGCCCCAGCATTTT
CDR3aa: CASRLGAYQPQHF

abundance: .
j_gene: TRBJ1-1
v_gene: TRBV5-1
d_gene: .
CDR3nt: TGCGCCAGCAGCGAAAACAAGGTCGAAGCTTTCTTT
CDR3aa: CASSENKVEAFF

abundance: many
j_gene: TRBJ2-2
v_gene: TRBV30
d_gene: .
CDR3nt: TGTGCCTGGAGTGTAACCGGGGAGCTGTTTTTT
CDR3aa: CAWSVTGELFF

abundance: many
j_gene: TRBJ2-3
v_gene: TRBV3-1
d_gene: TRBD2
CDR3nt: TGTGCCAGCAGCTCGACTAGCGGGTTTTCAGATACGCAGTATTTT
CDR3aa: CASSSTSGFSDTQYF

abundance: .
j_gene: TRBJ2-1
v_gene: TRBV27
d_gene: .
CDR3nt: TGTGCCAGCAGTTTCTGGCGTTCAGACGACAATGAGCAGTTCTTC
CDR3aa: CASSFWRSDDNEQFF

abundance: .
j_gene: TRBJ2-1
v_gene: TRBV27
d_gene: .
CDR3nt: TGTGCCAGCATTCTTTCGAGGGCGTCGAGCTCCTACAATGAGCAGTTCTTC
CDR3aa: CASILSRASSSYNEQFF

abundance: few
j_gene: TRBJ2-1
v_gene: TRBV6-1
d_gene: .
CDR3nt: TGTGCCAGCAGTAAAACTCTCTCACTCGCCTCCGATGAGCAGTTCTTC
CDR3aa: CASSKTLSLASDEQFF

abundance: .
j_gene: TRBJ2-7
v_gene: TRBV7-6
d_gene: TRBD1
CDR3nt: TGTGCCAGCAGCTTAGGGACAGGGTACTACGAGCAGTACTTC
CDR3aa: CASSLGTGYYEQYF

abundance: many
j_gene: TRBJ2-7
v_gene: TRBV3-1
d_gene: TRBD2
CDR3nt: TGTGCCAGCAGCCCTGGGCTAGCGGGAGCATCCTACGAGCAGTACTTC
CDR3aa: CASSPGLAGASYEQYF

abundance: .
j_gene: TRBJ2-2
v_gene: TRBV11-2
d_gene: TRBD1
CDR3nt: TGTGCCAGCAGCAATAGGGGGCCCAGAACTACCACCGGGGAGCTGTTTTTT
CDR3aa: CASSNRGPRTTTGELFF

abundance: .
j_gene: TRBJ2-2
v_gene: TRBV28
d_gene: .
CDR3nt: TGTGCCAGCAGTTTAAGGTGGACCGGGGAGCTGTTTTTT
CDR3aa: CASSLRWTGELFF

abundance: many
j_gene: TRBJ2-1
v_gene: TRBV3-1
d_gene: TRBD1
CDR3nt: TGTGCCAGCAGCCTTGGACAGGGGTACAATGAGCAGTTCTTC
CDR3aa: CASSLGQGYNEQFF

abundance: few
j_gene: TRBJ2-5
v_gene: TRBV5-1
d_gene: .
CDR3nt: TGCGCCAGCAGCTTGGGGTTCCGGGGGCTAGAGGAGACCCAGTACTTC
CDR3aa: CASSLGFRGLEETQYF

abundance: .
j_gene: TRBJ2-5
v_gene: TRBV4-1
d_gene: .
CDR3nt: TGCGCCAGCAGCCAAGTTTTCGGGCGCGAGACCCAGTACTTC
CDR3aa: CASSQVFGRETQYF

abundance: many
j_gene: TRBJ2-1
v_gene: TRBV20-1
d_gene: TRBD2
CDR3nt: TGCAGTGCTAGGGGACTAGCGGGAGTAGGCAATGAGCAGTTCTTC
CDR3aa: CSARGLAGVGNEQFF

abundance: .
j_gene: TRBJ2-1
v_gene: TRBV6-2/TRBV6-3
d_gene: TRBD1
CDR3nt: TGTGCCAGCAGCCTCGGGACAGGGTTGAATGAGCAGTTCTTC
CDR3aa: CASSLGTGLNEQFF

abundance: many
j_gene: TRBJ2-3
v_gene: TRBV11-3
d_gene: .
CDR3nt: TGTGCCAGCAGCTTAGACGGCACAGATACGCAGTATTTT
CDR3aa: CASSLDGTDTQYF

abundance: many
j_gene: TRBJ2-7
v_gene: TRBV28
d_gene: .
CDR3nt: TGTGCCAGCAGTTTAGCGCAGCACTACGAGCAGTACTTC
CDR3aa: CASSLAQHYEQYF

abundance: many
j_gene: TRBJ1-2
v_gene: TRBV5-6
d_gene: .
CDR3nt: TGTGCCAGCAGCTTGCAGGGACGGGATAACTATGGCTACACCTTC
CDR3aa: CASSLQGRDNYGYTF

abundance: many
j_gene: TRBJ2-3
v_gene: TRBV6-5
d_gene: .
CDR3nt: TGTGCCAGCAGTTACCTACGCACAGATACGCAGTATTTT
CDR3aa: CASSYLRTDTQYF